The 24 T cell receptor beta chains in this list originate from one sample, sequenced in a study of CD8 T cells in Susac syndrome. The authors reverse transcribed roughly 0.5 to 1 ug RNA with random hexamers. TCRdb passed the immunoSEQ multiplex PCR reads through MiXCR, listing each CDR3 protein once. Altogether around 270,000 distinct CDR3 sequences are present, roughly 85% being singletons, with the ten largest covering around 0.21%. The specimen was CD8+ T cells from PBMCs. These receptors were obtained from a human donor with multiple sclerosis.

V and J are TRBV27 and TRBJ2-1; TRBD2 matches 7 bases. Looked up from germline, CDR1 is MNHEY and CDR2 is SMNVEV (reference sequence). This CDR3 has 14 amino acids. After removal of 2 bases from V and 8 bases from J, the junction contained 6 bases not matched to a gene. The CDR3 spells CASSLGLVGDEQFF. DNA of the CDR3: TGTGCCAGCAGTTTAGGACTAGTTGGGGATGAGCAGTTCTTC.

The chain employs TRBV7-9 and TRBJ2-2; TRBD2 agrees at 10 bases. Trimming at V came to 5 bases and at J to 8 bases, leaving 14 bases not matched to a gene. Germline CDR1 is SEHNR and CDR2 is FQNEAQ (reference sequence). The CDR3 covers 17 residues. This CDR3 is CASSPPLPSGRPGELFF. CDR3 bases: TGTGCCAGCAGCCCACCGTTGCCTAGCGGGAGACCTGGGGAGCTGTTTTTT. The whole variable domain, remainder taken from reference TRBV7-9 and TRBJ2-2, is DTGVSQNPRHKITKRGQNVTFRCDPISEHNRLYWYRQTLGQGPEFLTYFQNEAQLEKSRLLSDRFSAERPKGSFSTLEIQRTEQGDSAMYLCASSPPLPSGRPGELFFGEGSRLTVL.

CDR3 nucleotide sequence: TGTGCCAGTGTTAGAGTAGCGTCAAGCTCCTACGAGCAGTACTTC. It yields the protein CASVRVASSSYEQYF. This chain uses TRBV7-2 with TRBJ2-7; D is possibly TRBD2 (5 bases). The length of the CDR3 is 15 residues. V was trimmed by 9 bases and J by 0 bases, leaving 18 bases between them. Germline assignment: CDR1 SGHTA and CDR2 FQGNSA.

This clonotype was picked up a small number of times. The rearrangement uses TRBV5-4 and TRBJ2-7; D call uncertain. Trimming removed 4 bases at V and 4 bases at J, with 9 bases between. CDR3 length equals 12 residues. The germline V gene encodes CDR1 SGHNT and CDR2 YYREEE (reference sequence). CDR3 residues: CASSAPSYEQYF. The CDR3 region has the DNA TGTGCCAGCAGCGCGCCCTCGTACGAGCAGTACTTC.

The rearrangement uses TRBV10-3 and TRBJ2-7, with D maybe TRBD2 (5 bases). The CDR3 is 13 amino acids. Germline V gene data show CDR1 as ENHRY and CDR2 as SYGVKD. V shed 6 bases and J shed 4 bases, with 13 bases lying between them. As DNA, the CDR3 is TGTGCCATCAGGGACCTGCGGAGGTACGAGCAGTACTTC. Translated: CAIRDLRRYEQYF.

This chain joins TRBV19 and TRBJ2-3; D possibly matches TRBD1 or TRBD2 (5 bases each). Per germline, CDR1 LNHDA and CDR2 SQIVND (reference sequence). V lost 3 bases and J 3 bases, leaving 19 bases between the germline ends. This CDR3 is built from 17 residues. The CDR3 here is CASSIGLGTRSTDTQYF. CDR3 in DNA: TGTGCCAGTAGTATCGGACTGGGGACCCGCAGTACAGATACGCAGTATTTT.

The chain carries TRBV27 and TRBJ2-7; D is perhaps TRBD2 (7 bases). Trimming cost V 5 bases and J 2 bases, with 22 bases left between them. The CDR3 totals 17 residues. CDR1 and CDR2 (germline): MNHEY, SMNVEV (reference sequence). CDR3 amino acids: CASSPSQGTGLPYEQYF. The CDR3 DNA reads TGTGCCAGCAGTCCGTCACAGGGTACGGGACTACCCTACGAGCAGTACTTC.

The genes are TRBV7-2 and TRBJ2-3, with D possibly being TRBD1 or TRBD2 (6 bases each). The CDR3 contains 14 residues. The V gene's germline CDR1 is SGHTA and CDR2 FQGNSA. V was clipped by 5 bases and J by 4 bases, with 13 bases between them. CDR3 in amino acids: CASSPTRTADTQYF. CDR3 sequence (DNA): TGTGCCAGCAGCCCGACTAGGACAGCAGATACGCAGTATTTT.

V usage is TRBV28 and J usage is TRBJ1-2; a weak D match, TRBD1 (6 bases). The CDR3 spans 13 residues. V was cut by 6 bases and J by 3 bases, with 11 bases left in between. The V gene's germline CDR1 is MDHEN and CDR2 SYDVKM. Written as DNA, the CDR3 is TGTGCCAGCAGAAACAGGGAGGACTATGGCTACACCTTC. As protein: CASRNREDYGYTF.

This chain links TRBV30 with TRBJ2-7; D uncertain. Per germline, CDR1 GTSNPN and CDR2 SVGIG (reference sequence). V dropped 2 bases and J dropped 0 bases, with 8 bases sitting between them. The CDR3 spans 13 residues. CDR3 in DNA: TGTGCCTGGAGTATAGCTAGCTCCTACGAGCAGTACTTC. This sequence encodes CAWSIASSYEQYF.

The rearrangement uses TRBV4-3 and TRBJ1-2; D uncertain. This CDR3 is 19 amino acids long. Germline assignment: CDR1 LGHNA and CDR2 YSLEER. V shed 6 bases and J shed 0 bases, with 26 bases lying between them. CDR3 loop: CASSLEGSDRRAPNYGYTF. CDR3 nucleotide sequence: TGCGCCAGCAGTCTCGAAGGTTCCGACCGCCGGGCCCCTAACTATGGCTACACCTTC.

The V call is TRBV9, the J call TRBJ2-7, with TRBD2 identical over 7 bases. The trim removed 3 bases at V and 1 base at J, leaving 7 bases unmatched. This CDR3 is built from 15 residues. Germline V CDR1 and CDR2: SGDLS, YYNGEE. The chain's CDR3 is CASSDGLGVSYEQYF. Written as DNA, the CDR3 is TGTGCCAGCAGCGACGGACTAGGTGTGTCCTACGAGCAGTACTTC.

The chain joins TRBV7-2 to TRBJ1-5, with D possibly matching TRBD1 (6 bases). From germline, CDR1 is SGHTA and CDR2 FQGNSA. V lost 5 bases and J lost 3, with 17 bases in between. The CDR3 length is 16 residues. The CDR3 here is CASSADSGGANQPQHF. CDR3 coding DNA: TGTGCCAGCAGCGCTGACAGCGGGGGGGCCAATCAGCCCCAGCATTTT.

The rearrangement links TRBV24-1 to TRBJ2-2, with 10 bases identical to TRBD1. With V trimmed by 9 bases and J by 6 bases, 6 bases remained unmatched. Germline assignment: CDR1 KGHDR and CDR2 SFDVKD. This CDR3 has 14 amino acids. CDR3 sequence reads: CATGKTGGSGELFF. The CDR3 coding sequence is TGTGCCACCGGAAAGACAGGGGGCTCCGGGGAGCTGTTTTTT.

This chain uses TRBV4-1 with TRBJ2-7, with D tentatively TRBD1 (5 bases). CDR3 size: 12 residues. V was pared by 2 bases and J by 12 bases, with 14 bases between. Looked up from germline, CDR1 is MGHRA and CDR2 is YSYEKL. The CDR3 loop reads CASSQYRGFLYF. As DNA, the CDR3 is TGCGCCAGCAGCCAATATAGGGGTTTTCTGTACTTC.

CDR3 amino acids: CASSPGTRSNQPQHF. The CDR3 nucleotides read TGTGCCAGCAGCCCTGGGACGAGAAGCAATCAGCCCCAGCATTTT. The rearrangement links TRBV7-8 to TRBJ1-5; possible D gene TRBD1, 5 bases. Germline CDR1 SGHVS, CDR2 FQNEAQ. V was clipped by 5 bases and J by 1 base, with 12 bases between them. This CDR3 contains 15 residues. The full variable domain, rest sourced from reference TRBV7-8 and TRBJ1-5, is GAGVSQSPRYKVAKRGQDVALRCDPISGHVSLFWYQQALGQGPEFLTYFQNEAQLDKSGLPSDRFFAERPEGSVSTLKIQRTQQEDSAVYLCASSPGTRSNQPQHFGDGTRLSIL.

The rearrangement joins TRBV29-1 to TRBJ2-1; 7 bases are shared with TRBD1. Trimming removed 4 bases from V and 0 bases from J; junction bases left unmatched: 12. CDR3 size: 17 residues. Germline V lookup: CDR1 SQVTM, CDR2 ANQGSEA. The CDR3 spells CSVAGTETISSYNEQFF. For the CDR3, the DNA is TGCAGCGTTGCCGGGACAGAAACCATCAGCTCCTACAATGAGCAGTTCTTC.

The chain links TRBV30 to TRBJ1-1; no clear D gene. Trimming stripped 1 base from V and 7 bases from J, with 7 bases between. This CDR3 spans 11 amino acids. CDR1 is GTSNPN and CDR2 is SVGIG in the germline V gene (reference sequence). DNA of the CDR3: TGTGCCTGGAGTGAAGGGATTGAAGCTTTCTTT. Translation gives CAWSEGIEAFF.

This chain links TRBV11-2 with TRBJ2-7, with D hard to call. The germline V and J ends were trimmed by 0 bases and 4 bases, with 7 bases remaining between them. The CDR3 is 13 residues long. CDR1 and CDR2 (germline): SGHAT, FQNNGV. CDR3 bases: TGTGCCAGCAGCTTAGAGACGTGGTACGAGCAGTACTTC. Translating it yields CASSLETWYEQYF.

The chain combines TRBV7-9 with TRBJ1-1; D ambiguous. This CDR3 is 17 amino acids long. V lost 5 bases and J 5 bases, leaving 24 bases between the germline ends. CDR1 is SEHNR, CDR2 FQNEAQ, per germline (reference sequence). CDR3 sequence: CASSPSLPRRRVTEAFF. The CDR3 DNA sequence: TGTGCCAGCAGCCCGTCATTACCGCGGCGGAGGGTGACTGAAGCTTTCTTT.

The chain carries TRBV28 and TRBJ1-5; D remains ambiguous. Germline V gene lookup returns CDR1 MDHEN and CDR2 SYDVKM. CDR3 length: 14 amino acids. The ends were cut back, 3 bases at V and 3 bases at J, with 9 bases in the middle. The CDR3 nucleotides read TGTGCCAGCAGTTTGTTTCCGAACAATCAGCCCCAGCATTTT. Its protein is CASSLFPNNQPQHF.

The chain carries TRBV27 and TRBJ2-7; D is perhaps TRBD1 (5 bases). Trimming stripped 2 bases from V and 9 bases from J, with 14 bases between. The length of the CDR3 is 13 residues. Germline-derived CDR1 and CDR2 are MNHEY and SMNVEV (reference sequence). CDR3 residues: CASSLGAEAPQYF. In nucleotides, the CDR3 is TGTGCCAGCAGTTTAGGGGCAGAAGCACCGCAGTACTTC.

The chain carries TRBV11-2 and TRBJ2-7; D not certain. V was shortened by 2 bases and J by 7 bases, with 6 bases between the two germline ends. The CDR3 consists of 11 residues. Germline V gene data show CDR1 as SGHAT and CDR2 as FQNNGV. The CDR3 DNA follows: TGTGCCAGCAGCTTAACAAGGGAGCAGTACTTC. Protein product: CASSLTREQYF.

This clonotype was observed a handful of times. J is TRBJ1-4 and V is TRBV6-6; D is unclear. V lost 0 bases to trimming and J lost 8 bases, with 13 bases between them. The germline V gene has CDR1 MNHNY and CDR2 SVGAGI (reference sequence). The CDR3 has 15 residues. CDR3 DNA: TGTGCCAGCAGTTACTCCAGCGGCGTCGGGGAAAAACTGTTTTTT. Protein: CASSYSSGVGEKLFF.